The rows below give T cell receptor beta chains drawn from one sample of a study of beta chain features in type 1 diabetes. The repertoire was sequenced with immunoSEQ multiplex PCR; TCRdb's copy has only in-frame clones and lacks some. The sample consists of 140,000 or so clones, roughly a tenth of them appearing once. The sequenced material came from naive CD4+ T cells from blood. These receptors were obtained from a man younger than 35 in good health. The CDR3 runs from the conserved cysteine through the conserved F or W. Each record gives: CDR3 protein, CDR3 DNA, D gene, clone size, J gene, V gene. The D gene is left open where the match is weak. Size is omitted from some rows. Given values are once, few, many or a class for expanded clones.

cdr3_aa: CASSYAGLAPDTQYF; cdr3_nt: TGTGCCAGCAGCTACGCGGGACTAGCCCCAGATACGCAGTATTTT; d_call: TRBD2; clone_size: few; j_call: TRBJ2-3; v_call: TRBV7-2
cdr3_aa: CASSQDDYFTDTQYF; cdr3_nt: TGTGCCAGCAGCCAGGACGACTATTTCACAGATACGCAGTATTTT; d_call: -; clone_size: many; j_call: TRBJ2-3; v_call: TRBV14
cdr3_aa: CASSLVLYSSGGRNEQFF; cdr3_nt: TGTGCCAGCAGCTTAGTTCTATATAGTAGCGGGGGGCGCAATGAGCAGTTCTTC; d_call: TRBD2; clone_size: few; j_call: TRBJ2-1; v_call: TRBV7-6
cdr3_aa: CASSLGQTYGYTF; cdr3_nt: TGTGCCAGCAGCTTGGGACAGACCTATGGCTACACCTTC; d_call: TRBD1; clone_size: -; j_call: TRBJ1-2; v_call: TRBV28
cdr3_aa: CASSTGQPNQPQHF; cdr3_nt: TGCGCCAGCAGCACGGGACAGCCCAATCAGCCCCAGCATTTT; d_call: TRBD1; clone_size: few; j_call: TRBJ1-5; v_call: TRBV5-1
cdr3_aa: CASSLSSGSPLHF; cdr3_nt: TGCGCCAGCAGCCTCAGTAGCGGGTCACCCCTCCACTTT; d_call: -; clone_size: many; j_call: TRBJ1-6; v_call: TRBV4-1
cdr3_aa: CASRTGTGELFF; cdr3_nt: TGCGCCAGCAGAACGGGCACCGGGGAGCTGTTTTTT; d_call: -; clone_size: few; j_call: TRBJ2-2; v_call: TRBV5-1
cdr3_aa: CASSLVRGRGDTQYF; cdr3_nt: TGTGCCAGCAGCTTAGTCAGGGGGCGCGGGGATACGCAGTATTTT; d_call: TRBD1; clone_size: few; j_call: TRBJ2-3; v_call: TRBV7-2
cdr3_aa: CASSVVGAGTDTQYF; cdr3_nt: TGTGCCAGCAGCGTAGTAGGAGCGGGCACAGATACGCAGTATTTT; d_call: -; clone_size: -; j_call: TRBJ2-3; v_call: TRBV9
cdr3_aa: CASSGTSWETQYF; cdr3_nt: TGTGCCAGCAGCGGGACTAGCTGGGAGACCCAGTACTTC; d_call: TRBD2; clone_size: -; j_call: TRBJ2-5; v_call: TRBV9
cdr3_aa: CASSPGTGGRGETQYF; cdr3_nt: TGTGCCAGCTCACCCGGGACAGGGGGCAGGGGAGAGACCCAGTACTTC; d_call: TRBD1; clone_size: few; j_call: TRBJ2-5; v_call: TRBV18
cdr3_aa: CSVQRRETNYGYTF; cdr3_nt: TGCAGCGTCCAAAGACGGGAAACTAACTATGGCTACACCTTC; d_call: -; clone_size: few; j_call: TRBJ1-2; v_call: TRBV29-1
cdr3_aa: CASSQQGAKNIQYF; cdr3_nt: TGTGCCAGCAGTCAACAGGGAGCCAAAAACATTCAGTACTTC; d_call: -; clone_size: many; j_call: TRBJ2-4; v_call: TRBV14
cdr3_aa: CASSGGLSTDTQYF; cdr3_nt: TGTGCCAGCAGTGGGGGACTTAGCACAGATACGCAGTATTTT; d_call: -; clone_size: -; j_call: TRBJ2-3; v_call: TRBV25-1
cdr3_aa: CASSPGTGYTGELFF; cdr3_nt: TGTGCCAGCAGTCCCGGGACAGGGTACACCGGGGAGCTGTTTTTT; d_call: TRBD1; clone_size: many; j_call: TRBJ2-2; v_call: TRBV28
cdr3_aa: CASSSRGQGINTQYF; cdr3_nt: TGTGCCAGTAGTTCTCGAGGCCAGGGCATAAATACGCAGTATTTT; d_call: -; clone_size: -; j_call: TRBJ2-3; v_call: TRBV19
cdr3_aa: CASSLAESPDTQYF; cdr3_nt: TGTGCCAGCAGCCTAGCGGAGAGCCCAGATACGCAGTATTTT; d_call: TRBD2; clone_size: -; j_call: TRBJ2-3; v_call: TRBV7-9
cdr3_aa: CAISEWSGGPYEQYF; cdr3_nt: TGTGCCATCAGTGAGTGGTCAGGGGGCCCCTACGAGCAGTACTTC; d_call: TRBD1; clone_size: -; j_call: TRBJ2-7; v_call: TRBV10-3
cdr3_aa: CAWSVPAILGYTF; cdr3_nt: TGTGCCTGGAGTGTACCCGCCATACTGGGCTACACCTTC; d_call: -; clone_size: -; j_call: TRBJ1-2; v_call: TRBV30
cdr3_aa: CASRRGQEADTQYF; cdr3_nt: TGTGCCAGCAGACGAGGACAGGAGGCAGATACGCAGTATTTT; d_call: TRBD1; clone_size: -; j_call: TRBJ2-3; v_call: TRBV11-2
cdr3_aa: CASSPQTGGSTEAFF; cdr3_nt: TGTGCCAGCAGTCCTCAGACAGGGGGTAGTACTGAAGCTTTCTTT; d_call: TRBD1; clone_size: few; j_call: TRBJ1-1; v_call: TRBV6-6
cdr3_aa: CASGRQGWAGGYTF; cdr3_nt: TGTGCCAGCGGTCGACAGGGTTGGGCGGGAGGCTACACCTTC; d_call: TRBD1; clone_size: -; j_call: TRBJ1-2; v_call: TRBV5-6
cdr3_aa: CASSLMRGGQGARAYF; cdr3_nt: TGTGCCAGCAGCCTTATGCGAGGGGGACAGGGTGCTCGGGCGTACTTC; d_call: TRBD1; clone_size: -; j_call: TRBJ2-7; v_call: TRBV28
cdr3_aa: CASRDRLEEKLFF; cdr3_nt: TGTGCCAGCCGCGACAGGCTTGAGGAAAAACTGTTTTTT; d_call: -; clone_size: few; j_call: TRBJ1-4; v_call: TRBV18
cdr3_aa: CASSRAEAGKETQYF; cdr3_nt: TGCGCCAGCAGCCGGGCGGAGGCGGGGAAAGAGACCCAGTACTTC; d_call: -; clone_size: -; j_call: TRBJ2-5; v_call: TRBV4-1
cdr3_aa: CASSRGAGQETQYF; cdr3_nt: TGTGCCAGCAGTCGGGGGGCGGGCCAAGAGACCCAGTACTTC; d_call: -; clone_size: once; j_call: TRBJ2-5; v_call: TRBV5-4
cdr3_aa: CASSPRGQVNTEAFF; cdr3_nt: TGCGCCAGCAGCCCCCGGGGACAGGTGAACACTGAAGCTTTCTTT; d_call: TRBD1; clone_size: many; j_call: TRBJ1-1; v_call: TRBV4-3
cdr3_aa: CASRPGQGATDTQYF; cdr3_nt: TGTGCCAGCAGGCCGGGACAGGGGGCCACAGATACGCAGTATTTT; d_call: TRBD1; clone_size: -; j_call: TRBJ2-3; v_call: TRBV6-1
cdr3_aa: CASSVAKAGGPDTQYF; cdr3_nt: TGTGCCAGCAGCGTAGCTAAGGCGGGGGGGCCAGATACGCAGTATTTT; d_call: TRBD2; clone_size: few; j_call: TRBJ2-3; v_call: TRBV9
cdr3_aa: CASSLRNRDRGYDEQFF; cdr3_nt: TGTGCCAGCAGCTTGAGGAACCGGGACAGGGGATACGATGAGCAGTTCTTC; d_call: TRBD1; clone_size: -; j_call: TRBJ2-1; v_call: TRBV5-6
cdr3_aa: CASSSGTGPSYEQYF; cdr3_nt: TGTGCCAGCAGCTCAGGGACAGGCCCCTCCTACGAGCAGTACTTC; d_call: TRBD1; clone_size: few; j_call: TRBJ2-7; v_call: TRBV7-8
cdr3_aa: CASSTWTGPQHF; cdr3_nt: TGTGCCAGCAGCACATGGACAGGGCCCCAGCATTTT; d_call: TRBD1; clone_size: few; j_call: TRBJ1-5; v_call: TRBV5-5
cdr3_aa: CASSQDRGETQYF; cdr3_nt: TGCGCCAGCAGCCAGGACAGGGGGGAGACCCAGTACTTC; d_call: TRBD1; clone_size: few; j_call: TRBJ2-5; v_call: TRBV10-1
cdr3_aa: CASRTTGTQSRDYGYTF; cdr3_nt: TGTGCCAGCAGAACCACCGGGACACAGTCCAGGGACTATGGCTACACCTTC; d_call: -; clone_size: -; j_call: TRBJ1-2; v_call: TRBV7-2
cdr3_aa: CASSPGLAGGFETQYF; cdr3_nt: TGTGCCAGCAGCCCGGGACTAGCGGGGGGATTTGAGACCCAGTACTTC; d_call: TRBD2; clone_size: -; j_call: TRBJ2-5; v_call: TRBV7-2